Sequencing of this T cell receptor (beta chain) was carried out in a study of blood T cell repertoires in COVID-19. Study context: Whether acute or convalescent, the COVID-19 samples came from the United States, Italy and Spain.

Participants' own reports of clinical history determined their cohort assignment. In germline, CDR1 is SGHTA, CDR2 FQGTGA. J was trimmed by 0 bases and V by 2 bases; bases with no gene match: 23. This CDR3 region has 22 residues. Original analysis: The assay estimated nucleated cells by amplifying reference gene primers. The table came from immunoSEQ multiplex PCR; TCRdb's copy has only in-frame clones and leaves some out. V, J and clone size were drawn from that table, and D and trimming were deduced from the DNA. The sample records roughly 260,000 clones, roughly 87% being singletons. The source material was PBMCs or T cells enriched from blood (not recorded which). This chain joins TRBV7-3 and TRBJ2-7; the match to TRBD1 covers 9 bases. The TCR originated in a woman in her twenties or thirties with acute COVID-19. The CDR3 DNA is TGTGCCAGCAGCTTATTTTTCCCCTTTTATCCCTCTCGGACAGGGGCCTCCTACGAGCAGTACTTC. Translating gives CASSLFFPFYPSRTGASYEQYF.